This TCR beta chain was sequenced during a study of response to subunit inactivated influenza vaccine. This clonotype was picked up a small number of times. Its target is not known. Study results and caveats: T cells newly recruited by each seasonal influenza vaccination are few, the authors suggested.

TCRdb ran MiXCR on the RT-PCR reads and lists one entry per CDR3 protein. The sample contains about 540,000 distinct CDR3 sequences, 20% to 25% of which appear only once. This CDR3 contains 13 residues. V lost 5 bases and J 7 bases, leaving 17 bases between the germline ends. The germline V gene has CDR1 SQVTM and CDR2 ANQGSEA. These records were also assigned to another study, of T cells expressing NK-cell markers. From that study: 5'RACE template switching built TCR beta cDNA with unique molecular identifiers. Beta-chain profiling covered CD3+CD56+NKG2C+, CD3+CD56+NKG2C- and CD3+CD56-NKG2C+ sorted subsets. NKG2C+ dominant clonotype frequencies in 6 or 7 donors were roughly 1.0-7.0% of CD8+ T cells. In four donors, these clonotypes also led the CD3+CD56-NKG2C+ fraction.

This specimen was CD4+ T cells sorted from PBMCs, taken approximately 13 days after vaccination. The receptor was derived from a man aged 45-65 years who received an inactivated influenza vaccine. The chain carries TRBV29-1 and TRBJ1-1; D is unresolved. The CDR3 is CSVQRQRVIEAFF. The CDR3 nucleotides are TGCAGCGTTCAAAGGCAGCGGGTGATTGAAGCTTTCTTT.